In its sample, the clone carrying this T cell receptor (beta chain) was seen a few times. V dropped 6 bases and J dropped 0 bases, with 12 bases sitting between them. This CDR3 is built from 15 residues. Germline CDR1 is MNHNS and CDR2 is SASEGT. The data derive from a study of blood T cells in healthy people across ages. Using a J-beta primer mix together with a sample-barcoded 5' primer, a second PCR was run for 7 to 11 cycles. TCRdb re-called the 5' RACE reads through MiXCR, storing one row per CDR3 protein. The sample contains some 1 million distinct CDR3 sequences, more than 35% of which appear only once.

The chain has TRBV6-1 and TRBJ2-1, with a weak D call TRBD1 (5 bases). The sequence came from a woman aged 55-70 years in good health. The specimen was blood. CDR3 residues: CASRGLEVSYNEQFF. CDR3 nucleotide sequence: TGTGCCAGCAGGGGGCTAGAAGTCTCCTACAATGAGCAGTTCTTC.